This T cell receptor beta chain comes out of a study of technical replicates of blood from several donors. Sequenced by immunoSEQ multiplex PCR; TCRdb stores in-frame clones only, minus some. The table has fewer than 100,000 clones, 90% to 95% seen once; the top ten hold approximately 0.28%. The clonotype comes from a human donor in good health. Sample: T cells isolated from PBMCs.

CDR3 nucleotides: TGCGCCAGCAGCGCGGGGACAGGAGATTTCAACGAGCAGTACTTC. Encoded protein: CASSAGTGDFNEQYF. The rearrangement uses TRBV5-1 and TRBJ2-7, with 8 bases fitting TRBD1. Germline V lookup: CDR1 SGHRS, CDR2 YFSETQ. This CDR3 has 15 amino acids. The V and J ends lost 4 bases and 5 bases, in that order; junction bases with no gene match: 11.